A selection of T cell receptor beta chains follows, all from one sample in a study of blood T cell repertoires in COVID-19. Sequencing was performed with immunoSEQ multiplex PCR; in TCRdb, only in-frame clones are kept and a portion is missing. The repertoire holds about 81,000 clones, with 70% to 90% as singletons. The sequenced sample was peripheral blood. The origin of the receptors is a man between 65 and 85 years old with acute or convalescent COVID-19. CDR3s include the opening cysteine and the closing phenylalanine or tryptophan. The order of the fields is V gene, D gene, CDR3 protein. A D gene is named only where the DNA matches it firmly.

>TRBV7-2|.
CASSLGQVEKLFF
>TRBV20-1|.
CSASGLTSGNTGELFF
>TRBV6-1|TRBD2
CASSDKGLAALTDTQYF
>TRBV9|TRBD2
CASSAVSGAGGELFF
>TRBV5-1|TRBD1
CASSFGQGANGNEQFF
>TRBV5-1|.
CASSLEGGRTEAFF
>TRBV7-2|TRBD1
CASRLTGSYEQYF
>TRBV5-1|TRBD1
CASAGTDNSPLHF
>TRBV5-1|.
CASSLETNTQYF
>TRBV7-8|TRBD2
CASSLSSGGALEQYF
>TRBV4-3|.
CASSQVDSYNSPLHF
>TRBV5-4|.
CASSPPSGGYTF
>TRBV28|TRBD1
CASSSTGGAPSYEQYF
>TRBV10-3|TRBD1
CAISGGNSPLHF
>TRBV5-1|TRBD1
CASSLVVGQGHEKLFF
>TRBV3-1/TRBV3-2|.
CASSQTEETQYF
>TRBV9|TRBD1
CASSDRGLYGYTF
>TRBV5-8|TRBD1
CASSLQGPLGTDTQYF
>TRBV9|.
CASSAQGSNSPLHF
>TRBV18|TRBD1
CASSQSRTGGDQPQHF
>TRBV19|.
CASSKIIAKNRNQPQHF
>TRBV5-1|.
CASSLASQGLGSPLHF
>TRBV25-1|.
CASSELLGNTIYF
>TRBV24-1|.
CATSGRPGAEDEQYF
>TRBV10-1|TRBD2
CASSRLAERGDEQFF